The entry that follows covers one T cell receptor beta chain sequence. Random hexamers primed reverse transcription of about 0.5 to 1 ug RNA. TCR beta CDR3 was amplified by immunoSEQ multiplex PCR. This amplification extended across 54 Vbeta and 13 Jbeta segments. From the immunoSEQ multiplex PCR reads, TCRdb called clonotypes with MiXCR, one entry per CDR3 protein. The sample holds 150,000 to 160,000 distinct CDR3 sequences, 85% to 95% seen once. Germline CDR1 reads SGHRS; CDR2 reads YFSETQ. Trimming took 4 bases from V and 6 from J, leaving 21 bases between them. This CDR3 contains 16 residues. The sample originates from a study of CD8 T cells in Susac syndrome. Study-wide context: Of the sequenced Susac syndrome patients, more than five had active disease and roughly eight were in remission.

V usage is TRBV5-1 and J usage is TRBJ2-3; the D gene is possibly TRBD2 (5 bases). The receptor's source is a human donor with Susac syndrome. Input material: CD4+ T cells from PBMCs. Written as DNA, the CDR3 is TGCGCCAGCAGCCTCTCCGCGGGTATCGCATGGGATACGCAGTATTTT. The encoded protein is CASSLSAGIAWDTQYF.